These 22 T cell receptor beta chains were all obtained from the same sample, sequenced in a study. TCRdb called the RT-PCR reads again in MiXCR, with one record for every CDR3 protein. This repertoire shows 650,000 to 800,000 distinct CDR3 sequences, 14% found once; its top ten account for roughly 3.6%. Material: memory CD4+ T cells from blood. Receptor source: a female donor in good health, serving as a healthy control.

This clonotype occurred a few times. V is TRBV7-8 and J is TRBJ1-2; D ambiguous. Germline V gene lookup returns CDR1 SGHVS and CDR2 FQNEAQ. The V and J ends lost 1 base and 6 bases respectively, with 9 bases between them. This CDR3 region has 13 residues. CDR3 nucleotide sequence: TGTGCCAGCAGCTTAGGACTGAAGGATGGCTACACCTTC. Its translation: CASSLGLKDGYTF. Full variable domain (rest looked up from reference TRBV7-8 and TRBJ1-2): GAGVSQSPRYKVAKRGQDVALRCDPISGHVSLFWYQQALGQGPEFLTYFQNEAQLDKSGLPSDRFFAERPEGSVSTLKIQRTQQEDSAVYLCASSLGLKDGYTFGSGTRLTVV.

This clonotype was recorded a few times. This chain uses TRBV5-1 with TRBJ2-2, with D unresolved. The CDR3 length is 14 residues. The germline gives CDR1 SGHRS, CDR2 YFSETQ. Between the trimmed V and J ends, which lost 4 bases and 0 bases, there was a span of 7 bases. The CDR3 spells CASSDRSNTGELFF. The CDR3 nucleotides are TGCGCCAGCAGCGATCGGTCGAACACCGGGGAGCTGTTTTTT.

J is TRBJ2-5 and V is TRBV5-6; 9 nucleotides match TRBD1. CDR3 length: 14 amino acids. Germline trimming cut 3 bases from V and 4 bases from J; bases unmatched to any gene: 4. Germline V lookup: CDR1 SGHDT, CDR2 YYEEEE. CDR3 DNA sequence: TGTGCCAGCAGCTCTCAACAGGGGGCAGAGACCCAGTACTTC. Translating gives CASSSQQGAETQYF.

The chain carries TRBV4-3 and TRBJ1-1; a possible D gene is TRBD1 (6 bases). CDR3 length: 15 amino acids. V was shortened by 0 bases and J by 5 bases, with 13 bases between the two germline ends. Germline CDR1 and CDR2: LGHNA and YSLEER. The CDR3 DNA follows: TGCGCCAGCAGCCAAGATTTGGGGGCCGGGACTGAAGCTTTCTTT. Residues: CASSQDLGAGTEAFF.

This clonotype turned up a few times. The genes are TRBV5-1 and TRBJ2-1, with 7 bases that match TRBD2. In germline, CDR1 is SGHRS, CDR2 YFSETQ. V gave up 1 base and J gave up 4 bases; unmatched junction bases: 8. This CDR3 is 16 amino acids long. The CDR3 region has the DNA TGCGCCAGCAGCTTGTCGGGGGAGGGCCGGTACAATGAGCAGTTCTTC. Its translation is CASSLSGEGRYNEQFF.

The V gene is TRBV6-5, the J gene TRBJ1-2; no reliable D call. CDR1 is MNHEY and CDR2 is SVGAGI in the germline V gene. The CDR3 runs 13 residues. The V end lost 6 bases, the J end lost 3 bases, and 11 bases lay between the germline ends. CDR3 loop: CASSYDGHYGYTF. DNA for the CDR3: TGTGCCAGCAGCTACGACGGACACTATGGCTACACCTTC.

The table lists this clonotype with a few counts. The chain couples TRBV11-2 to TRBJ2-7, with D possibly called TRBD1 or TRBD2 (7 bases each). V lost 3 bases and J lost 6, with 12 bases in between. This CDR3 region has 13 residues. Germline V CDR1 and CDR2: SGHAT, FQNNGV. The CDR3 DNA is TGTGCCAGCAGCTTGACAGGGACTATCGAGCAGTACTTC. Translating gives CASSLTGTIEQYF.

This clonotype was seen a handful of times. This rearrangement joins TRBV5-1 to TRBJ2-2; tentative D call: TRBD1 (5 bases). V was shortened by 4 bases and J by 4 bases, with 11 bases between the two germline ends. Germline values: CDR1 SGHRS, CDR2 YFSETQ. The CDR3 has 14 residues. CDR3 nucleotides: TGCGCCAGCAGCCTAGGGGTGGTCACCGGGGAGCTGTTTTTT. The encoded protein is CASSLGVVTGELFF.

This clonotype was recorded a few times. J is TRBJ1-1 and V is TRBV29-1; D is undetermined. The CDR3 covers 15 residues. V lost 2 bases and J 0 bases, leaving 13 bases between the germline ends. Germline CDR1 is SQVTM and CDR2 is ANQGSEA. DNA for the CDR3: TGCAGCGTTGAAATGGCCCCACCCCTGAACACTGAAGCTTTCTTT. Residues: CSVEMAPPLNTEAFF. Filled out from reference TRBV29-1 and TRBJ1-1, the complete variable domain reads SAVISQKPSRDICQRGTSLTIQCQVDSQVTMMFWYRQQPGQSLTLIATANQGSEATYESGFVIDKFPISRPNLTFSTLTVSNMSPEDSSIYLCSVEMAPPLNTEAFFGQGTRLTVV.

This clonotype occurred a few times. The chain employs TRBV2 and TRBJ1-3; no firm D call. V was pared by 8 bases and J by 3 bases, with 11 bases between. The CDR3 contains 13 residues. Germline lookup yields CDR1 SNHLY and CDR2 FYNNEI. The CDR3 loop reads CASGRTDGNTIYF. CDR3 in DNA: TGTGCCAGCGGGCGGACCGATGGAAACACCATATATTTT.

V gene TRBV3-1 combines with J gene TRBJ2-1, with a tentative D call TRBD1 (5 bases). Trimming stripped 0 bases from V and 10 bases from J, with 7 bases between. The CDR3 has 12 amino acids. Germline-derived CDR1 and CDR2 are LGHDT and YNNKEL (reference sequence). The CDR3 sequence is CASSQDWTEQFF. In DNA form, the CDR3 reads TGTGCCAGCAGCCAAGATTGGACAGAGCAGTTCTTC.

This clonotype was picked up a small number of times. V usage is TRBV20-1 and J usage is TRBJ1-1, with a weak D call TRBD1 (6 bases). V lost 0 bases, J lost 3 bases, and 14 bases lay in between. The length of the CDR3 is 15 residues. Germline CDR1 reads DFQATT; CDR2 reads SNEGSKA (reference sequence). CDR3 sequence: CSARDPRGGDTEAFF. CDR3 sequence (DNA): TGCAGTGCTAGAGATCCCAGGGGAGGGGACACTGAAGCTTTCTTT.

Details on this clonotype: This clone may be a read error of a much larger clone one base away. The gene calls are TRBV20-1 and TRBJ1-4; D unresolved. CDR1 is DFQATT and CDR2 is SNEGSKA in the germline V gene (reference sequence). This CDR3 contains 14 residues. The CDR3: CCARSGSGNEKLFF. CDR3 nucleotide sequence: TGCTGTGCTAGATCCGGGTCTGGTAATGAAAAACTGTTTTTT.

CDR3 residues: CASSLWDRGRTEAFF. CDR3 nucleotides: TGTGCCAGCAGTTTATGGGACAGGGGGCGTACTGAAGCTTTCTTT. The chain recombines TRBV28 with TRBJ1-1, with TRBD1 matching over 11 bases. V gave up 0 bases and J gave up 5 bases; unmatched junction bases: 2. The CDR3 is made up of 15 amino acids. From germline, CDR1 is MDHEN and CDR2 SYDVKM.

The V and J genes are TRBV7-9 and TRBJ2-3; D might be TRBD2 (6 bases). In germline, CDR1 is SEHNR, CDR2 FQNEAQ (reference sequence). Trimming pared 1 base from V and 1 base from J, leaving 9 bases between. This CDR3 spans 15 amino acids. The CDR3 DNA sequence: TGTGCCAGCAGCTTAGTCGGGGAGGGCACAGATACGCAGTATTTT. This sequence encodes CASSLVGEGTDTQYF.

This clonotype was seen repeatedly, ten times or more. The rearrangement links TRBV5-1 to TRBJ2-1, with D perhaps matching TRBD1 or TRBD2 (5 bases each). CDR3 length: 13 residues. CDR1 and CDR2 from the germline V gene are SGHRS and YFSETQ. Trimming stripped 5 bases from V and 6 bases from J, with 12 bases between. The CDR3 coding sequence is TGCGCCAGCAGGGCCCTTGGGGGCAATGAGCAGTTCTTC. Protein sequence: CASRALGGNEQFF. Combining the CDR3 with reference TRBV5-1 and TRBJ2-1 gives the whole variable domain KAGVTQTPRYLIKTRGQQVTLSCSPISGHRSVSWYQQTPGQGLQFLFEYFSETQRNKGNFPGRFSGRQFSNSRSEMNVSTLELGDSALYLCASRALGGNEQFFGPGTRLTVL.

This clonotype was observed many times. The chain has TRBV28 and TRBJ2-1; D not resolved. Germline loops: CDR1 MDHEN, CDR2 SYDVKM. Trimming took 10 bases from V and 5 from J, leaving 12 bases between them. This CDR3 region has 12 residues. CDR3 sequence: CATLGVDNEQFF. The CDR3 DNA is TGTGCCACCCTCGGCGTTGACAATGAGCAGTTCTTC.

The chain joins TRBV5-1 to TRBJ2-2; no definite D call. The CDR3 consists of 13 residues. V was trimmed by 6 bases and J by 1 base, leaving 7 bases between them. Germline CDR1 is SGHRS and CDR2 is YFSETQ. CDR3 protein: CASNAQNTGELFF. The CDR3 DNA reads TGCGCCAGCAACGCGCAGAACACCGGGGAGCTGTTTTTT.

This clonotype has only a few counts. The gene calls are TRBV6-5 and TRBJ1-1, with D unclear. Germline loops: CDR1 MNHEY, CDR2 SVGAGI. V was cut by 5 bases and J by 4 bases, with 17 bases left in between. This CDR3 has 15 amino acids. The CDR3 sequence is CASSAGWSTLTEAFF. DNA of the CDR3: TGTGCCAGCAGTGCCGGGTGGAGCACACTCACTGAAGCTTTCTTT.

This clonotype was seen ten or more times. The chain uses TRBV6-1 and TRBJ1-6, with unresolved D. Germline CDR1 and CDR2: MNHNS and SASEGT. V was shortened by 7 bases and J by 6 bases, with 10 bases between the two germline ends. The CDR3 spans 13 residues. The CDR3 DNA sequence: TGTGCCAGCATCGGACGTACTAATTCACCCCTCCACTTT. Protein sequence: CASIGRTNSPLHF.

Only a few counts were recorded for this clonotype. The V gene is TRBV7-2, the J gene TRBJ2-5; perhaps TRBD1 as D (6 bases). Deletions cut 3 bases from V and 1 base from J, with 12 bases between. CDR1 and CDR2 from the germline V gene are SGHTA and FQGNSA. The CDR3 loop spans 15 amino acids. The CDR3 sequence: CASSLMGHPQETQYF. The DNA for the CDR3 is TGTGCCAGCAGCTTGATGGGACACCCCCAAGAGACCCAGTACTTC.

The chain carries TRBV20-1 and TRBJ2-1, with a weak D call TRBD2 (7 bases). Germline CDR1 reads DFQATT; CDR2 reads SNEGSKA (reference sequence). The CDR3 spans 13 residues. Trimming shortened V by 5 bases and J by 1 base, and 9 bases separated the two germline ends. DNA for the CDR3: TGCAGTGCTGAGGGGGGGTCCTACAATGAGCAGTTCTTC. This sequence encodes CSAEGGSYNEQFF.